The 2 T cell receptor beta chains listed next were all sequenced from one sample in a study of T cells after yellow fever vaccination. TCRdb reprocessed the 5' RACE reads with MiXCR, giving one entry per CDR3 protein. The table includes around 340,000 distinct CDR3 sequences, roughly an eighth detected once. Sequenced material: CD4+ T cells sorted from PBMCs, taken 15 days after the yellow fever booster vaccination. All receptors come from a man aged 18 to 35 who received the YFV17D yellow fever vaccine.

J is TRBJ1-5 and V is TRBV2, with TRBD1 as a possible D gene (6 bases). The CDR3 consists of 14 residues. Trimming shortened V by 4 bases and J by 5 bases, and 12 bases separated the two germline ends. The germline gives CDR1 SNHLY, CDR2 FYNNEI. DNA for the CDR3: TGTGCCAGCAGTGGTTCAGGGGCAGATCAGCCCCAGCATTTT. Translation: CASSGSGADQPQHF.

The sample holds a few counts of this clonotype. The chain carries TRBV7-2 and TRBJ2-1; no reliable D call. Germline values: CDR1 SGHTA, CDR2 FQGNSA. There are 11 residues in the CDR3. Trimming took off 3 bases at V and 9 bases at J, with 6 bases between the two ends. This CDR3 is CASSFFGEQFF. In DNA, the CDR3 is TGTGCCAGCAGCTTTTTTGGTGAGCAGTTCTTC.